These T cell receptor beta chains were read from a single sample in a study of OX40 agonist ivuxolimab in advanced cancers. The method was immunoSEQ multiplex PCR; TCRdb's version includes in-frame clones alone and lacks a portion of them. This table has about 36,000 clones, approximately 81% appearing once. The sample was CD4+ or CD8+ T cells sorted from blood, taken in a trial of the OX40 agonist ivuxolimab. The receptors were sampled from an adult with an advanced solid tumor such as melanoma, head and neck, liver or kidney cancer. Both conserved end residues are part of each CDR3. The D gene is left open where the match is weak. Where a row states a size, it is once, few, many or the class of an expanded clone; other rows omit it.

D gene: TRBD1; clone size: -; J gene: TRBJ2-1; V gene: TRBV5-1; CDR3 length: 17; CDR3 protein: CASSSPTGARVNNEQFF; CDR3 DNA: TGCGCCAGCAGCTCACCGACAGGGGCAAGGGTGAACAATGAGCAGTTCTTC
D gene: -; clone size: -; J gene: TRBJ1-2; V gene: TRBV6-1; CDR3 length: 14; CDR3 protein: CASSVQGPTGGYTF; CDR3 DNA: TGTGCCAGCAGCGTCCAGGGGCCCACTGGTGGCTACACCTTC
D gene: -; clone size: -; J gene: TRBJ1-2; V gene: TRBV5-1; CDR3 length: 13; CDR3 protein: CASSLPGGDGYTF; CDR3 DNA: TGCGCCAGCAGCTTGCCGGGTGGGGATGGCTACACCTTC
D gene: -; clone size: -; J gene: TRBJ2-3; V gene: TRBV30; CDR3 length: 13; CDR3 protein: CAWNRGGTDTQYF; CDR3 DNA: TGTGCCTGGAACCGTGGCGGCACAGATACGCAGTATTTT
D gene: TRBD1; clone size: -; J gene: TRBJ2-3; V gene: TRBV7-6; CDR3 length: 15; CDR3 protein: CASSFLGQGKDTQYF; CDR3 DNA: TGTGCCAGCAGCTTTCTAGGACAGGGGAAAGATACGCAGTATTTT
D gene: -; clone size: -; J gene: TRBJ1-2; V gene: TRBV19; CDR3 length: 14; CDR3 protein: CASSMGRTRYGYTF; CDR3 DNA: TGTGCCAGTAGTATGGGACGGACCCGCTATGGCTACACCTTC
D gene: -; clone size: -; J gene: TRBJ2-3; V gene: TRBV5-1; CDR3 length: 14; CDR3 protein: CASSGQLLRDPQYF; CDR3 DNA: TGCGCCAGCAGTGGGCAACTCCTTCGCGATCCGCAGTATTTT
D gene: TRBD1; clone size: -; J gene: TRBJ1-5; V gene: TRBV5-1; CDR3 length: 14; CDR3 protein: CASSFTGEGQPQHF; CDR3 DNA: TGCGCCAGCAGCTTTACAGGGGAGGGTCAGCCCCAGCATTTT
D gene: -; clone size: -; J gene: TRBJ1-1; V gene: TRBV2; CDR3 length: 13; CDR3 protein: CASTGTPNTEAFF; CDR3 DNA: TGTGCCAGTACCGGGACACCGAACACTGAAGCTTTCTTT
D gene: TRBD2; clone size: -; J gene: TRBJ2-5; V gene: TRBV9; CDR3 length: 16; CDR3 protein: CASSVDPTSGKRAQYF; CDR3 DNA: TGTGCCAGCAGCGTCGACCCGACTAGCGGGAAAAGGGCCCAGTACTTC
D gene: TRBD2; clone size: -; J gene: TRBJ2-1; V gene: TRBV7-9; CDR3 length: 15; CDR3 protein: CASSVSGSGDNEQFF; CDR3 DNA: TGTGCCAGCAGCGTTAGCGGGAGTGGGGACAATGAGCAGTTCTTC
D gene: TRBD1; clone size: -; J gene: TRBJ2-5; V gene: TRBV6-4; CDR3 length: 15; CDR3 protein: CASPTRTGGKETQYF; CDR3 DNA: TGTGCCAGCCCTACCCGGACAGGGGGGAAGGAGACCCAGTACTTC
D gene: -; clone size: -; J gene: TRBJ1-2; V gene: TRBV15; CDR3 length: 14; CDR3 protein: CATSRDGGLYGYTF; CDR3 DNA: TGTGCCACCAGCAGAGACGGGGGGCTCTATGGCTACACCTTC
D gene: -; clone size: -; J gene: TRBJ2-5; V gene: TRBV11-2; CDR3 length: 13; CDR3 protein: CASSLQGPETQYF; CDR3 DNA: TGTGCCAGCAGCTTACAAGGGCCGGAGACCCAGTACTTC
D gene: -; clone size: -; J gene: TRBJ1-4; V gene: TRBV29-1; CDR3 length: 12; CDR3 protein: CSVVGFNEKLFF; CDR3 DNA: TGCAGCGTCGTAGGGTTTAATGAAAAACTGTTTTTT
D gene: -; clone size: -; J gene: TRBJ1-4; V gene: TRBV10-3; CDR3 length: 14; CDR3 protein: CAISEGGNGEKLFF; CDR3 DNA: TGTGCCATCAGTGAGGGGGGGAACGGGGAAAAACTGTTTTTT
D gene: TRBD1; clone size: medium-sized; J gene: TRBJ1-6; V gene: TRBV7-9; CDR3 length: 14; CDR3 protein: CASSLQGETSPLHF; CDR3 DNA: TGTGCCAGCAGCTTACAGGGGGAGACTTCACCCCTCCACTTT
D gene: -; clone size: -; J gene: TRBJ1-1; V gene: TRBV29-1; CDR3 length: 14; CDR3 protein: CSAAERSTNTEAFF; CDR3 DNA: TGCAGCGCTGCGGAACGCAGTACAAACACTGAAGCTTTCTTT
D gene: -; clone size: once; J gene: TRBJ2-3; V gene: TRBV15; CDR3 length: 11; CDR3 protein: CATSDEDTQYF; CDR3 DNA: TGTGCCACCAGCGACGAAGATACGCAGTATTTT
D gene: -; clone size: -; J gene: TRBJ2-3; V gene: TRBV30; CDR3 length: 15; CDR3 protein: CAWKGQGLPRDTQYF; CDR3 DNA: TGTGCCTGGAAGGGGCAGGGACTTCCCCGAGATACGCAGTATTTT
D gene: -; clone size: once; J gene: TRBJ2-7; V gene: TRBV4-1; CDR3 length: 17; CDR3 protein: CASSQGPGGGSSYEQYF; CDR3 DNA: TGCGCCAGCAGCCAAGGCCCTGGCGGAGGCAGCTCCTACGAGCAGTACTTC
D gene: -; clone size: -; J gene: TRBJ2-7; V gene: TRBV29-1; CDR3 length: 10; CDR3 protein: CSVELGEQYF; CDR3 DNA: TGCAGCGTTGAACTAGGGGAGCAGTACTTC
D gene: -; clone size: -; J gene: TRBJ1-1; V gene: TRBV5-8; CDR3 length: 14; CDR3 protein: CASSLDTTNTEAFF; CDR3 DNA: TGTGCCAGCAGCTTGGATACAACGAACACTGAAGCTTTCTTT
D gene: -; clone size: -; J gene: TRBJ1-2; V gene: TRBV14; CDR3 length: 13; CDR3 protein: CASSQGGSYGYTF; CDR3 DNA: TGTGCCAGCAGCCAAGGGGGGAGCTATGGCTACACCTTC
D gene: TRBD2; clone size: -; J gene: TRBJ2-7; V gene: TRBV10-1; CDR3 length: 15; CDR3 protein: CASSEGLAGRYEQYF; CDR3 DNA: TGCGCCAGCAGTGAGGGACTAGCGGGACGCTACGAGCAGTACTTC
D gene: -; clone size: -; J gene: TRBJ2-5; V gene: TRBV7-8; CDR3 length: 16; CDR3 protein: CASSFRGSRPQETQYF; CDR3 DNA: TGTGCCAGCAGCTTTAGGGGGAGCAGGCCCCAAGAGACCCAGTACTTC
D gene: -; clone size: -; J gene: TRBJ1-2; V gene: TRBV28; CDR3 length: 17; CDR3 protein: CASSTRLAGAPIYGYTF; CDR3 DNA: TGTGCCAGCAGCACGAGACTCGCAGGGGCCCCGATCTATGGCTACACCTTC
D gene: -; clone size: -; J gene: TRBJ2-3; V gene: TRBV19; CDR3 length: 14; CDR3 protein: CASTPGSGTDTQYF; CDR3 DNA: TGTGCCAGTACCCCGGGGTCGGGGACAGATACGCAGTATTTT
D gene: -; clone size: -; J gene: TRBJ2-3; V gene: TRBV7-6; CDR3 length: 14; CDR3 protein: CASSPGASTDTQYF; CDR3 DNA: TGTGCCAGCAGCCCGGGGGCTAGCACAGATACGCAGTATTTT